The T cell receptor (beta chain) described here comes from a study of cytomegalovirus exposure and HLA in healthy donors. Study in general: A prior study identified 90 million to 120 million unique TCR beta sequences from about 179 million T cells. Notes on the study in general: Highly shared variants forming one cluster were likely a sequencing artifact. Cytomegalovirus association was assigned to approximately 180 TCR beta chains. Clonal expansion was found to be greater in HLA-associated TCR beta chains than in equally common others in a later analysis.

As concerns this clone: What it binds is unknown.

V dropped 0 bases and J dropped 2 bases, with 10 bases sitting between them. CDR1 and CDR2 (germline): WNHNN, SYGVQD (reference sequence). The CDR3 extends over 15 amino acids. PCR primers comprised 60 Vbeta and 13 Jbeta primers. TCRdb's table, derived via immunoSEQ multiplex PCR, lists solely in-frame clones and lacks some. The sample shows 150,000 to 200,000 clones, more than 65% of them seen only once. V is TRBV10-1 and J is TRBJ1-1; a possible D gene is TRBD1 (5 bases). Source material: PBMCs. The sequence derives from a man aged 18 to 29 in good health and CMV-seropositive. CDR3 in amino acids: CASSESRGENTEAFF. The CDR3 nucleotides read TGCGCCAGCAGTGAGTCCCGGGGGGAAAACACTGAAGCTTTCTTT.